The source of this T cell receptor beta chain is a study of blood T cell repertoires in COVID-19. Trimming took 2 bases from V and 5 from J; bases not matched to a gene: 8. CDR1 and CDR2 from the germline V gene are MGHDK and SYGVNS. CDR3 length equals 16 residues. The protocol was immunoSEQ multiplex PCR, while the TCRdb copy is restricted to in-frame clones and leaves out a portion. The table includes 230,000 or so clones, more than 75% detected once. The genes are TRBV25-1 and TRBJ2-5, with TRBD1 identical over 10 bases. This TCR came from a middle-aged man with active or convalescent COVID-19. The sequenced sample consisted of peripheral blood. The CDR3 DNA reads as TGTGCCAGCAGTGAAACACTTGGGACAGGGGCCGAGACCCAGTACTTC. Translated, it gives CASSETLGTGAETQYF.